This passage covers 32 T cell receptor beta chains from one sample sequenced in a study of blood T cell repertoires in COVID-19. Clones were sequenced by immunoSEQ multiplex PCR, and TCRdb holds only the in-frame ones, with some missing. The sample includes about 370,000 clones, 89% seen only once; the top ten take around 3%. Sequencing was performed on peripheral blood. The receptors originated from a woman aged 30 to 39 with COVID-19, enrolled during active disease.

The rearrangement uses TRBV19 and TRBJ1-2; 11 nucleotides align to TRBD1. The trim removed 5 bases at V and 8 bases at J, leaving 4 bases unmatched. There are 13 residues in the CDR3. Per the germline V gene, CDR1 is LNHDA and CDR2 is SQIVND (reference sequence). The DNA of the CDR3 is TGTGCCAGTAGTCCCCGGACAGGGGGCGGCTACACCTTC. Translation gives CASSPRTGGGYTF.

The chain employs TRBV28 and TRBJ2-7; 10 positions agree with TRBD1. The CDR3 totals 13 residues. The V segment lost 10 bases and the J segment 3 bases; nucleotides outside the gene matches: 6. CDR1 is MDHEN, CDR2 SYDVKM, per germline. The CDR3 loop reads CATKTGGFYEQYF. CDR3 nucleotide sequence: TGTGCCACAAAGACAGGGGGCTTCTACGAGCAGTACTTC.

The gene calls are TRBV7-2 and TRBJ1-4, with TRBD1 identical over 10 bases. This CDR3 is built from 15 residues. Germline values: CDR1 SGHTA, CDR2 FQGNSA. With 5 bases clipped from V and 7 bases from J, the junction kept 7 bases outside the gene matches. The CDR3 protein is CASSAGQGRGEKLFF. The CDR3 region has the DNA TGTGCCAGCAGCGCGGGACAGGGGCGGGGTGAAAAACTGTTTTTT.

V gene TRBV19 combines with J gene TRBJ2-2, with TRBD2 matching over 10 bases. Germline trimming cut 3 bases from V and 4 bases from J; bases unmatched to any gene: 14. The CDR3 consists of 19 residues. Germline V gene lookup returns CDR1 LNHDA and CDR2 SQIVND (reference sequence). The CDR3 region has the DNA TGTGCCAGTAGTATGAAGGTAGCGGGGGGCCCCCGCGGCACCGGGGAGCTGTTTTTT. Protein: CASSMKVAGGPRGTGELFF.

This chain uses TRBV19 with TRBJ2-2; D may be TRBD2 (7 bases). CDR3 size: 16 residues. The germline CDR1 and CDR2 sequences are LNHDA and SQIVND (reference sequence). V was cut by 8 bases and J by 4 bases, with 20 bases left in between. CDR3: CASFGGGAQITGELFF. DNA for the CDR3: TGTGCCAGTTTTGGAGGGGGGGCTCAGATCACCGGGGAGCTGTTTTTT.

The J gene is TRBJ1-6, the V gene TRBV25-1, with D perhaps TRBD1 (6 bases). This CDR3 is built from 15 residues. V was clipped by 4 bases and J by 13 bases, with 20 bases between them. The germline V gene encodes CDR1 MGHDK and CDR2 SYGVNS. In nucleotides, the CDR3 is TGTGCCAGCAGTGTGAGGGGAAACACAGGGTCCCCCCTCCACTTT. This encodes CASSVRGNTGSPLHF.

The sample holds a few counts of this clone. V usage is TRBV12-3 or TRBV12-4 and J usage is TRBJ1-1; 8 nucleotides match TRBD1. The CDR3 runs 11 residues. V trimming: 6 bases; J trimming: 11 bases; junction bases outside the gene matches: 5. The DNA of the CDR3 is TGTGCCAGCAGATTCCGACAGGGGGCTTTCTTT. Protein product: CASRFRQGAFF.

This clone is a singleton in its sample. The genes are TRBV5-1 and TRBJ2-1, with 9 nucleotides matching TRBD2. Trimming cost V 0 bases and J 8 bases; bases outside gene matches: 18. The CDR3 covers 19 residues. Germline lookup yields CDR1 SGHRS and CDR2 YFSETQ. CDR3 nucleotides: TGCGCCAGCAGCTTGGGAGGGGCGGCTAGCGGGGCCTGGGGGGATGAGCAGTTCTTC. Its translation is CASSLGGAASGAWGDEQFF.

CDR3 residues: CASSADPPGTGDNNSPLHF. CDR3 bases: TGTGCCAGCAGCGCGGACCCCCCCGGGACAGGGGATAATAATTCACCCCTCCACTTT. J is TRBJ1-6 and V is TRBV5-6; 10 nucleotides match TRBD1. Germline trimming cut 4 bases from V and 5 bases from J; bases unmatched to any gene: 15. The CDR3 has 19 amino acids. Germline CDR1 is SGHDT and CDR2 is YYEEEE.

The V call is TRBV10-3, the J call TRBJ1-6, with TRBD1 matching 9 bases. The junction had 5 bases not matched to a gene; V was cut back by 6 bases and J by 5 bases. From germline, CDR1 is ENHRY and CDR2 SYGVKD. The CDR3 runs to 15 residues. The CDR3 reads CAIRPGTGHNSPLHF. The CDR3 DNA sequence: TGTGCCATCAGACCCGGGACAGGGCATAATTCACCCCTCCACTTT.

The rearrangement joins TRBV5-1 to TRBJ1-4, with a tentative D call TRBD1 (6 bases). This CDR3 spans 14 amino acids. Germline V CDR1 and CDR2: SGHRS, YFSETQ. Trimming left V 5 bases short and J 0 bases short, with 8 bases between. CDR3 sequence: CASRTGPTNEKLFF. CDR3 sequence (DNA): TGCGCCAGCAGGACAGGACCAACTAATGAAAAACTGTTTTTT.

The chain joins TRBV12-5 to TRBJ2-3; no firm D call. This CDR3 is built from 13 residues. With 2 bases removed from V and 2 bases from J, the gap between germline ends came to 5 bases. CDR1 and CDR2 from the germline V gene are LGHNT and FRNRAP. The CDR3, as DNA: TGTGCTAGTGGTTTGCCCTTCACAGATACGCAGTATTTT. Translation gives CASGLPFTDTQYF.

This clone came up many times. The rearrangement joins TRBV18 to TRBJ1-2; 9 positions match TRBD1. Trimming cost V 6 bases and J 4 bases; bases outside gene matches: 9. This CDR3 has 15 residues. Germline-derived CDR1 and CDR2 are KGHSH and LQKENI. The CDR3 region has the DNA TGTGCCAGCTCCCCCGAACAGGGGGCCCTCTATGGCTACACCTTC. Its protein is CASSPEQGALYGYTF.

V usage is TRBV4-1 and J usage is TRBJ2-5; TRBD2 agrees at 7 bases. Germline CDR1 reads MGHRA; CDR2 reads YSYEKL. The CDR3 has 16 residues. V shed 0 bases, J shed 0 bases, and the junction held 4 bases outside the gene matches. The CDR3 loop reads CASSQELAMNQETQYF. CDR3 sequence (DNA): TGCGCCAGCAGCCAAGAACTAGCGATGAACCAAGAGACCCAGTACTTC.

CDR3 in DNA: TGTGCCAGCAGCCTAGACGGTTATGAAAAACTGTTTTTT. Its translation is CASSLDGYEKLFF. This chain joins TRBV6-5 and TRBJ1-4; no clear D. Germline V CDR1 and CDR2: MNHEY, SVGAGI. The CDR3 has 13 residues. With 6 bases removed from V and 6 bases from J, the gap between germline ends came to 11 bases.

The chain couples TRBV4-3 to TRBJ1-2; D may be TRBD1 (6 bases). Per the germline V gene, CDR1 is LGHNA and CDR2 is YSLEER. The V end was cut by 0 bases, the J end by 6 bases, with 14 bases between. The CDR3 is 15 amino acids. CDR3 coding DNA: TGCGCCAGCAGCCAAGATAGTCGGGGGGCGGATGGCTACACCTTC. Encoded protein: CASSQDSRGADGYTF.

This clone was observed a single time. The genes are TRBV6-2 or TRBV6-3 and TRBJ1-5, with 8 bases that match TRBD1. V gave up 9 bases and J gave up 3 bases; unmatched junction bases: 16. This CDR3 has 17 amino acids. Germline V lookup: CDR1 MNHEY, CDR2 SVGEGT. The CDR3 bases are TGTGCCAGTAGTGGCCCCCACAGGGGGTCGCCCAATCAGCCCCAGCATTTT. Protein: CASSGPHRGSPNQPQHF.

The gene calls are TRBV11-3 and TRBJ1-1; no clear D gene. CDR1 is SGHNT and CDR2 is YENEEA in the germline V gene. V was clipped by 4 bases and J by 9 bases, with 12 bases between them. The CDR3 runs to 12 residues. CDR3 loop: CASSSEVEKAFF. CDR3 coding DNA: TGTGCCAGCAGCTCCGAGGTAGAGAAAGCTTTCTTT.

For this clone: Other nucleotide sequences from this sample produce the same CDR3. This chain joins TRBV5-4 and TRBJ2-3; perhaps TRBD1 as D (5 bases). Germline lookup yields CDR1 SGHNT and CDR2 YYREEE (reference sequence). V was cut by 2 bases and J by 3 bases, with 13 bases left in between. CDR3 length equals 15 residues. The CDR3 coding sequence is TGTGCCAGCAGCTTCGGTCAGGGTTCGACAGATACGCAGTATTTT. Protein sequence: CASSFGQGSTDTQYF.

For this clone: A much more abundant neighbour one base away suggests this may be a read error. The V and J genes are TRBV7-9 and TRBJ1-2, with unresolved D. Germline V gene data show CDR1 as SEHNR and CDR2 as FQNEAQ (reference sequence). CDR3 length: 13 residues. V was clipped by 5 bases and J by 2 bases, with 9 bases between them. This chain's CDR3 is CASSVDLNYGYTF. In nucleotides, the CDR3 is TGTGCCAGCAGCGTGGACTTGAACTATGGCTACACCTTC.

The chain employs TRBV6-5 and TRBJ2-1; D may be TRBD1 (5 bases). The CDR3 loop spans 15 amino acids. V dropped 6 bases and J dropped 10 bases, with 22 bases sitting between them. Germline loops: CDR1 MNHEY, CDR2 SVGAGI. The CDR3 reads CASRNPGLPKNEQFF. For the CDR3, the DNA is TGTGCCAGCAGAAACCCAGGGCTCCCCAAGAACGAGCAGTTCTTC.

The chain carries TRBV5-4 and TRBJ2-7; possible D gene TRBD2, 6 bases. The V and J ends lost 4 bases and 3 bases respectively, with 17 bases between them. The CDR3 is 15 residues long. Per the germline V gene, CDR1 is SGHNT and CDR2 is YYREEE (reference sequence). The CDR3: CASSHAPTSFYEQYV. CDR3 nucleotide sequence: TGTGCCAGCAGCCACGCGCCGACTAGTTTCTACGAGCAGTACGTC.

The sample holds a few counts of this clone. In DNA form, the CDR3 reads TGCGCCAGCAGTGAGATGAGTTGGTCGGGGGAAGCTTTCTTT. As protein: CASSEMSWSGEAFF. The chain combines TRBV10-1 with TRBJ1-1; D is uncertain. V was trimmed by 2 bases and J by 8 bases, leaving 15 bases between them. The CDR3 is made up of 14 amino acids. Germline values: CDR1 WNHNN, CDR2 SYGVQD (reference sequence).

This chain uses TRBV5-1 with TRBJ2-1; a possible D gene is TRBD2 (6 bases). This CDR3 contains 14 residues. Trimming left V 3 bases short and J 3 bases short, with 10 bases between. Looked up from germline, CDR1 is SGHRS and CDR2 is YFSETQ. CDR3 nucleotide sequence: TGCGCCAGCAGCTCCCCGGGGGACTACAATGAGCAGTTCTTC. Translation: CASSSPGDYNEQFF.

The rearrangement joins TRBV7-2 to TRBJ2-6; TRBD2 agrees at 9 bases. With V trimmed by 2 bases and J by 2 bases, 7 bases remained unmatched. The germline V gene has CDR1 SGHTA and CDR2 FQGNSA. The CDR3 consists of 18 residues. The CDR3 sequence: CASSLLAGGTAGANVLTF. In nucleotides, the CDR3 is TGTGCCAGCAGCTTATTGGCGGGGGGGACAGCTGGGGCCAACGTCCTGACTTTC.

V gene TRBV11-3 combines with J gene TRBJ2-2; weak D call: TRBD2 (5 bases). CDR1 and CDR2 (germline): SGHNT, YENEEA. This CDR3 spans 17 amino acids. V gave up 5 bases and J gave up 4 bases, with 20 bases separating them. The DNA for the CDR3 is TGTGCCAGCAGCCCCCGGGAAGGTAGCTCCCCCACCGGGGAGCTGTTTTTT. Encoded protein: CASSPREGSSPTGELFF.

The chain is built from TRBV7-9 and TRBJ2-2; 10 bases match TRBD1. With V trimmed by 4 bases and J by 4 bases, 6 bases remained unmatched. CDR1 and CDR2 (germline): SEHNR, FQNEAQ (reference sequence). The CDR3 length is 16 residues. DNA of the CDR3: TGTGCCAGCAGCTCAACGAGGGACAGGGGCACCGGGGAGCTGTTTTTT. It encodes CASSSTRDRGTGELFF. Looking up the rest from reference TRBV7-9 and TRBJ2-2 gives the full variable domain: DTGVSQNPRHKITKRGQNVTFRCDPISEHNRLYWYRQTLGQGPEFLTYFQNEAQLEKSRLLSDRFSAERPKGSFSTLEIQRTEQGDSAMYLCASSSTRDRGTGELFFGEGSRLTVL.

The chain is built from TRBV3-1 (or the pseudogene TRBV3-2) and TRBJ2-4; D remains ambiguous. Trimming took off 1 base at V and 0 bases at J, with 4 bases between the two ends. Germline CDR1 reads LGHDT; CDR2 reads YNNKEL (reference sequence). This CDR3 spans 14 amino acids. The CDR3 DNA sequence: TGTGCCAGCAGCCAAGGAGGAGCCAAAAACATTCAGTACTTC. It specifies CASSQGGAKNIQYF.

The rearrangement joins TRBV7-2 to TRBJ1-1; D gene unclear. Deletions cut 1 base from V and 11 bases from J, with 14 bases between. The germline gives CDR1 SGHTA, CDR2 FQGNSA. The CDR3 totals 13 residues. The DNA of the CDR3 is TGTGCCAGCAGCTTAGATCCCGAGAAGTGGGCTTTCTTT. Encoded protein: CASSLDPEKWAFF.

This clone was recorded only once. The chain uses TRBV9 and TRBJ2-5; possibly TRBD2 for D (5 bases). The germline V and J ends were trimmed by 3 bases and 4 bases, with 16 bases remaining between them. The CDR3 length is 15 residues. CDR1 is SGDLS and CDR2 is YYNGEE in the germline V gene. The CDR3 DNA reads as TGTGCCAGCAGCGCCGGCTCGGGGATACGAGAGACCCAGTACTTC. Its protein product is CASSAGSGIRETQYF.

The rearrangement links TRBV10-3 to TRBJ2-3; 8 nucleotides match TRBD1. This CDR3 region has 13 residues. In germline, CDR1 is ENHRY, CDR2 SYGVKD. The V gene end was trimmed by 5 bases and the J gene end by 10 bases; junction bases not matched to a gene: 8. This chain's CDR3 is CAISLDRESAQYF. The CDR3 DNA reads TGTGCCATCAGTTTGGACAGGGAAAGCGCGCAGTATTTT.

The J gene is TRBJ2-1, the V gene TRBV19; TRBD2 agrees at 8 bases. Germline trimming cut 4 bases from V and 2 bases from J; bases unmatched to any gene: 4. Germline values: CDR1 LNHDA, CDR2 SQIVND (reference sequence). There are 15 residues in the CDR3. The CDR3: CASSREGLAYNEQFF. In DNA form, the CDR3 reads TGTGCCAGTAGTAGAGAGGGACTAGCCTACAATGAGCAGTTCTTC.